Each of the 14 T cell receptor beta chains below was sequenced from the same sample in a study of OX40 agonist ivuxolimab in advanced cancers. Repertoires were generated with immunoSEQ multiplex PCR, while TCRdb's copy carries only in-frame clones and drops some. The profile shows roughly 45,000 clones, 75% to 80% of them singletons. The specimen comprised CD4+ or CD8+ T cells sorted from blood, sampled in a trial of the OX40 agonist ivuxolimab. The receptor source for this set is an adult with an advanced solid tumor such as melanoma, head and neck, liver or kidney cancer.

This clone occurred once. The V gene is TRBV6-1, the J gene TRBJ2-7; 7 nucleotides align to TRBD2. The V segment lost 0 bases and the J segment 3 bases; nucleotides outside the gene matches: 5. Looked up from germline, CDR1 is MNHNS and CDR2 is SASEGT. The CDR3 has 15 amino acids. The CDR3 sequence is CASSEAASGDYEQYF. The CDR3 coding sequence is TGTGCCAGCAGTGAAGCAGCTAGCGGTGACTACGAGCAGTACTTC.

The rearrangement joins TRBV6-5 to TRBJ1-6; D unresolved. V was clipped by 0 bases and J by 5 bases, with 5 bases between them. The CDR3 has 14 residues. CDR1 and CDR2 from the germline V gene are MNHEY and SVGAGI. Here the CDR3 DNA reads TGTGCCAGCAGTTACTCGTTTAATAATTCACCCCTCCACTTT. The encoded protein is CASSYSFNNSPLHF.

This sequence joins TRBV5-1 and TRBJ2-7; possibly TRBD1 or TRBD2 for D (5 bases each). The V and J ends lost 0 bases and 3 bases respectively, with 16 bases between them. Germline V lookup: CDR1 SGHRS, CDR2 YFSETQ. This CDR3 contains 16 residues. CDR3 region: CASSLGAPGPNYEQYF. The DNA for the CDR3 is TGCGCCAGCAGCTTGGGGGCCCCGGGACCGAACTACGAGCAGTACTTC.

There are a few counts of this clone. This chain links TRBV7-2 with TRBJ2-1, with 7 bases fitting TRBD2. V was clipped by 1 base and J by 10 bases; unmatched bases: 7. Germline V gene data show CDR1 as SGHTA and CDR2 as FQGNSA. The CDR3 extends over 14 amino acids. The CDR3 nucleotides are TGTGCCAGCAGCTTAGGGGGAGGGAGAAGGGAGCAGTTCTTC. Amino acid sequence: CASSLGGGRREQFF.

This rearrangement joins TRBV5-1 to TRBJ1-1; 7 positions agree with TRBD1. The CDR3 is made up of 15 amino acids. The germline CDR1 and CDR2 sequences are SGHRS and YFSETQ. The ends lost 4 bases at V and 0 bases at J; junction bases unmatched: 6. CDR3 DNA sequence: TGCGCCAGCAGCCACGGGACAGTCTTGAACACTGAAGCTTTCTTT. Protein: CASSHGTVLNTEAFF.

The rearrangement uses TRBV18 and TRBJ1-4; no clear D. The germline V and J ends were trimmed by 0 bases and 5 bases, with 10 bases remaining between them. The CDR3 extends over 15 amino acids. Germline CDR1 KGHSH, CDR2 LQKENI. Written as DNA, the CDR3 is TGTGCCAGCTCACCACCGATACAGACCAATGAAAAACTGTTTTTT. This sequence encodes CASSPPIQTNEKLFF.

The DNA of the CDR3 is TGTGCCAGCAGTGAATGGGGCGGGAACACTGAAGCTTTCTTT. It is translated as CASSEWGGNTEAFF. The chain recombines TRBV25-1 with TRBJ1-1, with a weak D call TRBD1 (5 bases). V was trimmed by 1 base and J by 1 base, leaving 7 bases between them. Germline assignment: CDR1 MGHDK and CDR2 SYGVNS. The CDR3 contains 14 residues.

The chain combines TRBV7-2 with TRBJ2-7; 7 bases align to TRBD1. This CDR3 is 14 amino acids long. J lost 3 bases, V lost 3 bases, and 5 bases had no gene match. Germline assignment: CDR1 SGHTA and CDR2 FQGNSA. The CDR3 DNA sequence: TGTGCCAGCAGCTTGGGACAGACGAACTACGAGCAGTACTTC. Its translation: CASSLGQTNYEQYF.

The sample holds a few counts of this clone. The chain is built from TRBV19 and TRBJ1-4; the match to TRBD1 covers 10 bases. Losses at the gene ends were 5 bases for V and 5 bases for J; bases not matched to a gene: 11. Germline lookup yields CDR1 LNHDA and CDR2 SQIVND (reference sequence). There are 17 residues in the CDR3. The CDR3 reads CASSSRHAGQGNEKLFF. The DNA of the CDR3 is TGTGCCAGTAGTTCACGACACGCGGGACAGGGGAATGAAAAACTGTTTTTT.

The chain uses TRBV6-6 and TRBJ2-1; D tentatively fits TRBD1 or TRBD2 (5 bases each). The V end lost 5 bases, the J end lost 8 bases, and 16 bases lay between the germline ends. The CDR3 has 14 residues. Germline-derived CDR1 and CDR2 are MNHNY and SVGAGI (reference sequence). CDR3 sequence (DNA): TGTGCCAGCAGTCCCCTCGCAGGGAGCTATGAGCAGTTCTTC. This sequence encodes CASSPLAGSYEQFF.

V gene TRBV6-1 combines with J gene TRBJ1-1; D remains ambiguous. Germline lookup yields CDR1 MNHNS and CDR2 SASEGT. CDR3 length equals 12 residues. The V end lost 4 bases, the J end lost 5 bases, and 8 bases lay between the germline ends. The CDR3 sequence: CASSGIGTEAFF. The CDR3 nucleotides read TGTGCCAGCAGTGGCATCGGAACTGAAGCTTTCTTT.

This clone has only a few counts. The chain couples TRBV29-1 to TRBJ1-1, with 8 positions matching TRBD1. The CDR3 sequence is 14 residues long. The trim removed 3 bases at V and 5 bases at J, leaving 8 bases unmatched. Germline loops: CDR1 SQVTM, CDR2 ANQGSEA. The CDR3 nucleotides read TGCAGCGTTGATAGAACAGGGGGGAGGACTGAAGCTTTCTTT. Protein: CSVDRTGGRTEAFF.

The rearrangement joins TRBV30 to TRBJ1-3; D remains unclear. CDR3 size: 14 residues. Germline V gene sequence: CDR1 GTSNPN, CDR2 SVGIG (reference sequence). Between the trimmed V and J ends, which lost 1 base and 0 bases, there was a span of 7 bases. In nucleotides, the CDR3 is TGTGCCTGGAGTGGCGGAAGCTCTGGAAACACCATATATTTT. It encodes CAWSGGSSGNTIYF.

This chain joins TRBV5-5 and TRBJ1-2; tentatively, D is TRBD1 (5 bases). The V and J ends lost 0 bases and 2 bases respectively, with 11 bases between them. Germline CDR1 SGHKS, CDR2 YYEKEE (reference sequence). The CDR3 is 15 amino acids. CDR3 nucleotides: TGTGCCAGCAGCTTGGGAGGGGCGCAGAACTATGGCTACACCTTC. Amino acid sequence: CASSLGGAQNYGYTF.